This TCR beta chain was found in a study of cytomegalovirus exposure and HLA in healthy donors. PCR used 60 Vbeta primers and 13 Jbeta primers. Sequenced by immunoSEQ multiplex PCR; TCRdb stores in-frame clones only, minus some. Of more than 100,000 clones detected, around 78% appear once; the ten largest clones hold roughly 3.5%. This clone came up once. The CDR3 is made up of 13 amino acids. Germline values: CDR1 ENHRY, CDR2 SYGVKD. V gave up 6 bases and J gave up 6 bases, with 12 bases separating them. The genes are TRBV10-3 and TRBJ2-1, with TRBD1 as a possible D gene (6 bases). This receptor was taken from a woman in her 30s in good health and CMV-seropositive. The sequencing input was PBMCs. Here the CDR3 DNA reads TGTGCCATCAGCCAGGGGCGAGTCAATGAGCAGTTCTTC. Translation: CAISQGRVNEQFF.